Listed below are T cell receptor beta chains from one sample, sequenced in a study of OX40 agonist ivuxolimab in advanced cancers. The table came from immunoSEQ multiplex PCR; TCRdb's copy has only in-frame clones and leaves some out. The sample consists of about 53,000 clones, about 88% of them appearing once. Source: CD4+ or CD8+ T cells sorted from blood, taken in a trial of the OX40 agonist ivuxolimab. The source of these receptors is an adult with an advanced solid tumor such as melanoma, head and neck, liver or kidney cancer. Both conserved end residues are part of each CDR3. A D gene is named only where the DNA matches it firmly. Size is omitted from some rows. Given values are once, few, many or a class for expanded clones.

cdr3_aa,cdr3_nt,j_call,v_call,clone_size,d_call
CASSLGQGDEAFF,TGCGCCAGCAGCTTGGGGCAGGGCGATGAAGCTTTCTTT,TRBJ1-1,TRBV5-1,-,-
CASRYNRDRDYNEQFF,TGTGCCAGCAGGTATAACCGGGACAGGGACTACAATGAGCAGTTCTTC,TRBJ2-1,TRBV5-8,-,TRBD1
CASSQRRDGLSYEQYF,TGCGCCAGCAGCCAGAGGAGGGACGGATTATCCTACGAGCAGTACTTC,TRBJ2-7,TRBV5-1,-,-
CASSATGISNQPQHF,TGTGCCAGCAGCGCCACAGGGATTAGCAATCAGCCCCAGCATTTT,TRBJ1-5,TRBV6-1,-,-
CAISADRGLNTEAFF,TGTGCCATCAGTGCCGACAGGGGGCTGAACACTGAAGCTTTCTTT,TRBJ1-1,TRBV10-3,-,TRBD1
CASSKHTQETQYF,TGTGCCAGCAGCAAACACACCCAAGAGACCCAGTACTTC,TRBJ2-5,TRBV27,-,-
CASSRPGGEKSGANVLTF,TGTGCCAGCAGTCGCCCCGGGGGGGAAAAATCTGGGGCCAACGTCCTGACTTTC,TRBJ2-6,TRBV6-4,once,TRBD2
CASSWGQDPREKLFF,TGTGCCAGCAGCTGGGGACAGGACCCGAGAGAAAAACTGTTTTTT,TRBJ1-4,TRBV7-9,-,TRBD1
CAISESTDYGYTF,TGTGCCATCAGTGAGTCGACAGACTATGGCTACACCTTC,TRBJ1-2,TRBV10-3,few,-
CASSEDKKGDKTQYF,TGTGCCAGCAGTGAAGATAAGAAGGGGGACAAGACCCAGTACTTC,TRBJ2-5,TRBV6-1,-,-
CASSGGWNTEAFF,TGTGCCAGCAGTGGGGGGTGGAATACTGAAGCTTTCTTT,TRBJ1-1,TRBV2,-,-
CASSPLFGGDSYEQYF,TGTGCCAGTAGTCCCCTATTTGGGGGGGACTCCTACGAGCAGTACTTC,TRBJ2-7,TRBV19,-,TRBD2
CASSPAPEFNQPQHF,TGCGCCAGCAGCCCCGCTCCGGAATTCAATCAGCCCCAGCATTTT,TRBJ1-5,TRBV4-1,once,-
CAISPGTTASEQYF,TGTGCCATCTCCCCCGGGACTACCGCCTCCGAGCAGTACTTC,TRBJ2-7,TRBV10-3,few,TRBD2
CASSLTGQNTGELFF,TGTGCCAGCAGCTTAACAGGGCAGAACACCGGGGAGCTGTTTTTT,TRBJ2-2,TRBV11-2,-,-
CASSSTGGNQPQHF,TGTGCCAGCAGCAGTACAGGTGGAAATCAGCCCCAGCATTTT,TRBJ1-5,TRBV6-5,-,-
CASGPGTSGHNEQFF,TGCGCCAGCGGGCCCGGGACTAGCGGTCACAATGAGCAGTTCTTC,TRBJ2-1,TRBV10-1,-,TRBD2
CASSVGTQQETQYF,TGTGCCAGCAGCGTCGGGACGCAACAAGAGACCCAGTACTTC,TRBJ2-5,TRBV9,-,-
CASSPRATNTEAFF,TGTGCCAGCTCACCCAGGGCGACGAACACTGAAGCTTTCTTT,TRBJ1-1,TRBV18,-,-
CAWSEQGYSGANVLTF,TGTGCCTGGAGTGAACAGGGGTACTCTGGGGCCAACGTCCTGACTTTC,TRBJ2-6,TRBV30,-,TRBD1
CASRGTGVGNQPQHF,TGTGCCAGCAGGGGGACAGGGGTGGGCAATCAGCCCCAGCATTTT,TRBJ1-5,TRBV6-5,-,TRBD1
CASSYSERRYERYF,TGTGCCAGCAGTTACTCGGAGCGTAGGTACGAGCGGTACTTC,TRBJ2-7,TRBV6-5,once,-
CASLTIQGHQPQHF,TGTGCCAGCCTCACCATTCAGGGACATCAGCCCCAGCATTTT,TRBJ1-5,TRBV6-5,-,-